This T cell receptor beta chain emerged from a study of CD4 T cells in relation to SARS-CoV-2 and coronaviruses. Study-wide context: After approximately 10 days of antigen culture, PBMC TCR beta CDR3s were sequenced. Broader study findings: In 55% to 75% of donors, memory CD4+ clonotypes crossrecognized SARS-CoV-2 and at least one common cold coronavirus spike. No donor gave both pre-pandemic and post-infection samples.

Some clones are missing from TCRdb's copy, which holds only in-frame ones; the method was immunoSEQ multiplex PCR. The sample holds tens of thousands of clones; 70% to 80% are singletons and the top ten take around 13%. Looked up from germline, CDR1 is SGHTA and CDR2 is FQGNSA. Trimming cost V 1 base and J 7 bases, with 13 bases left between them. CDR3 length: 14 amino acids. In the case of this clone: Antigen specificity is unknown.

CD4+ T cells from unexposed donors were obtained before the COVID-19 pandemic (2011-2018). The cells were cultured for 10 days before CD4+ T cells were isolated. Testing used SARS-CoV-2 S/N and four cold-coronavirus spikes on unexposed-donor CD4+ T cells, cells permitting. The sequence came from a human donor in good health. The chain has TRBV7-2 and TRBJ1-1; D is ambiguous. Sequenced material: CD4+ T cells from PBMCs, cultured in vitro. The CDR3 nucleotides are TGTGCCAGCAGCTTAGATGGGGTGCTTAGTGAAGCTTTCTTT. Amino acid sequence: CASSLDGVLSEAFF.